The 12 T cell receptor beta chains presented below share a single source sample, sequenced in a study of blood T cell repertoires in COVID-19. Profiling relied on immunoSEQ multiplex PCR, and the TCRdb table lists in-frame clones only, not all of them. The sample comprises 65,000 to 100,000 clones, approximately 80% of which are singletons, and roughly 13% rests with the top ten. The sequenced material came from peripheral blood. The receptors derive from a human donor in a cohort sampled during active COVID-19.

The chain combines TRBV4-1 with TRBJ1-1, with TRBD1 matching 7 bases. The germline gives CDR1 MGHRA, CDR2 YSYEKL. There are 15 residues in the CDR3. V trimming: 1 base; J trimming: 1 base; junction bases outside the gene matches: 3. The CDR3 is CASSQGRDRNTEAFF. CDR3 sequence (DNA): TGCGCCAGCAGCCAAGGGCGGGACAGGAACACTGAAGCTTTCTTT.

The chain is built from TRBV29-1 and TRBJ1-1; D remains ambiguous. The CDR3 spans 12 residues. V was trimmed by 3 bases and J by 2 bases, leaving 7 bases between them. Germline V lookup: CDR1 SQVTM, CDR2 ANQGSEA. CDR3 DNA: TGCAGCGTTGAGGACTTTAACACTGAAGCTTTCTTT. Translation gives CSVEDFNTEAFF.

This rearrangement joins TRBV5-5 to TRBJ2-7; TRBD1 might be the D (5 bases). V was cut by 1 base and J by 3 bases, with 8 bases left in between. CDR1 SGHKS and CDR2 YYEKEE come from the germline V gene (reference sequence). CDR3 length equals 13 residues. The CDR3 DNA reads TGTGCCAGCAGCTTGCGGACAAGCTACGAGCAGTACTTC. Its protein is CASSLRTSYEQYF.

This sequence joins TRBV5-1 and TRBJ2-3; D possibly corresponds to TRBD1 (6 bases). The CDR3 sequence is 14 residues long. V lost 0 bases and J 3 bases, leaving 8 bases between the germline ends. In germline, CDR1 is SGHRS, CDR2 YFSETQ. The CDR3 bases are TGCGCCAGCAGCTTGGGACAGGTAACAGATACGCAGTATTTT. Its protein product is CASSLGQVTDTQYF.

The chain recombines TRBV19 with TRBJ1-2; TRBD1 aligns across 7 bases. This CDR3 is 13 amino acids long. V lost 5 bases to trimming and J lost 4 bases; unmatched junction nucleotides: 4. CDR1 and CDR2 (germline): LNHDA, SQIVND (reference sequence). Here the CDR3 DNA reads TGTGCCAGTAGTCCGACAGGGATCTATGGCTACACCTTC. Protein: CASSPTGIYGYTF.

V gene TRBV1 combines with J gene TRBJ2-3; the table assigns TRBD2, which was not confirmed against the DNA. TRBV1 is assigned pseudogene status. This CDR3 is 15 amino acids long. Here the CDR3 DNA reads TGCACCAGCAGCCCAGACGGGGGGGACACAGATACGCAGTATTTT. It is translated as CTSSPDGGDTDTQYF.

This clone was seen a single time. Other DNA sequences in this sample translate to the same CDR3. V usage is TRBV30 and J usage is TRBJ1-5; D remains ambiguous. Germline V gene data show CDR1 as GTSNPN and CDR2 as SVGIG (reference sequence). The CDR3 loop spans 13 amino acids. Trimming left V 3 bases short and J 4 bases short, with 10 bases between. The CDR3 region has the DNA TGTGCCTGGAGCACCCGGGAGAATCAGCCCCAGCATTTT. It codes for CAWSTRENQPQHF.

The rearrangement uses TRBV30 and TRBJ1-2; D unclear. V lost 0 bases, J lost 8 bases, and 16 bases lay in between. The germline CDR1 and CDR2 sequences are GTSNPN and SVGIG (reference sequence). This CDR3 region has 14 residues. The CDR3 loop reads CAWSVPPYGGGYTF. CDR3 DNA sequence: TGTGCCTGGAGTGTTCCCCCGTACGGCGGGGGCTACACCTTC. Together with reference TRBV30 and TRBJ1-2, the CDR3 gives the full variable domain: SQTIHQWPATLVQPVGSPLSLECTVEGTSNPNLYWYRQAAGRGLQLLFYSVGIGQISSEVPQNLSASRPQDRQFILSSKKLLLSDSGFYLCAWSVPPYGGGYTFGSGTRLTVV.

The rearrangement uses TRBV2 and TRBJ2-7; 7 bases agree with TRBD1. Germline V lookup: CDR1 SNHLY, CDR2 FYNNEI. J gave up 0 bases and V 6 bases, and 5 bases lay outside the gene matches. This CDR3 has 14 amino acids. The CDR3 DNA follows: TGTGCCAGCAGGACACGGGACAGCTCCTACGAGCAGTACTTC. Translating it yields CASRTRDSSYEQYF.

The chain uses TRBV2 and TRBJ2-2; a weak D match, TRBD2 (5 bases). The CDR3 extends over 15 amino acids. V was trimmed by 5 bases and J by 7 bases, leaving 17 bases between them. Per germline, CDR1 SNHLY and CDR2 FYNNEI. In nucleotides, the CDR3 is TGTGCCAGCAGTACTTCTCCCCCGGGAAGCGGGGAGCTGTTTTTT. This codes for CASSTSPPGSGELFF. Based on the CDR3 plus reference TRBV2 and TRBJ2-2, the full variable domain is EPEVTQTPSHQVTQMGQEVILRCVPISNHLYFYWYRQILGQKVEFLVSFYNNEISEKSEIFDDQFSVERPDGSNFTLKIRSTKLEDSAMYFCASSTSPPGSGELFFGEGSRLTVL.

The genes are TRBV7-2 and TRBJ2-2; the D gene is possibly TRBD1 (6 bases). Trimming removed 6 bases at V and 5 bases at J, with 16 bases between. Germline V gives CDR1 SGHTA, CDR2 FQGNSA. The CDR3 is 15 amino acids. CDR3 sequence reads: CASSFTGLLTGELFF. The CDR3 DNA sequence: TGTGCCAGCAGTTTTACAGGGCTTTTAACCGGGGAGCTGTTTTTT.

The chain is built from TRBV6-5 and TRBJ1-3; possible D gene TRBD1, 6 bases. V was pared by 6 bases and J by 2 bases, with 14 bases between. This CDR3 has 15 residues. Germline V gene lookup returns CDR1 MNHEY and CDR2 SVGAGI. The CDR3 is CASRTTGSTGNTIYF. CDR3 coding DNA: TGTGCCAGCAGGACCACAGGGTCAACTGGAAACACCATATATTTT.